Below are 2 T cell receptor beta chains sequenced from a single sample in a study of neurological immune-mediated disorders. TCRdb reanalysed the 5' RACE reads using MiXCR and keeps one entry per CDR3 protein. Among about 48,000 distinct CDR3 sequences, roughly 2% were seen once, and the ten largest hold 2% to 2.5%. The sequenced sample was PBMCs. The receptors shown here come from a middle-aged woman with multiple sclerosis.

This clonotype was observed at least ten times. This chain connects TRBV20-1 to TRBJ1-1; TRBD1 might be the D (5 bases). Trimming took 6 bases from V and 3 from J, leaving 8 bases between them. Germline-derived CDR1 and CDR2 are DFQATT and SNEGSKA (reference sequence). This CDR3 has 11 amino acids. CDR3 sequence (DNA): TGCAGTGCGTGGGGGGACACTGAAGCTTTCTTT. Translating it yields CSAWGDTEAFF.

This clonotype was counted many times. V is TRBV3-1 and J is TRBJ1-1, with D perhaps matching TRBD1 (5 bases). V lost 4 bases and J lost 5, with 14 bases in between. Per germline, CDR1 LGHDT and CDR2 YNNKEL (reference sequence). This CDR3 comprises 14 residues. CDR3 sequence (DNA): TGTGCCAGCAGCCGCCCGGGGCGGGGAACTGAAGCTTTCTTT. Translated: CASSRPGRGTEAFF.